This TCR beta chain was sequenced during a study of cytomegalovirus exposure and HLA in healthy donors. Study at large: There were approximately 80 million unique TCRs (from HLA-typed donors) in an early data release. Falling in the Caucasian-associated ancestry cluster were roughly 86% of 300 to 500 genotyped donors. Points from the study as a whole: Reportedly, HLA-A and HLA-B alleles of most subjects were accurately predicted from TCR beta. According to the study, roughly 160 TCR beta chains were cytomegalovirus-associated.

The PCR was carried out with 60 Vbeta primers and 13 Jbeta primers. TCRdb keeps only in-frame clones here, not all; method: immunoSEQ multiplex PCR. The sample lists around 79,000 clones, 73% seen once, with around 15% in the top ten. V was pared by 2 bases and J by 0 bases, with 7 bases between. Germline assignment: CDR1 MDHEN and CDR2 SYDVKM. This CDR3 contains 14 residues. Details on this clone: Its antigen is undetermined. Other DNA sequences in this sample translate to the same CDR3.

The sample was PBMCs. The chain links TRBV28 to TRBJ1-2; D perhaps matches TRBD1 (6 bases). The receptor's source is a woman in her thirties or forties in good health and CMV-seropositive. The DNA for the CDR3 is TGTGCCAGCAGTTTAAGGGGGTCTAACTATGGCTACACCTTC. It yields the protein CASSLRGSNYGYTF.